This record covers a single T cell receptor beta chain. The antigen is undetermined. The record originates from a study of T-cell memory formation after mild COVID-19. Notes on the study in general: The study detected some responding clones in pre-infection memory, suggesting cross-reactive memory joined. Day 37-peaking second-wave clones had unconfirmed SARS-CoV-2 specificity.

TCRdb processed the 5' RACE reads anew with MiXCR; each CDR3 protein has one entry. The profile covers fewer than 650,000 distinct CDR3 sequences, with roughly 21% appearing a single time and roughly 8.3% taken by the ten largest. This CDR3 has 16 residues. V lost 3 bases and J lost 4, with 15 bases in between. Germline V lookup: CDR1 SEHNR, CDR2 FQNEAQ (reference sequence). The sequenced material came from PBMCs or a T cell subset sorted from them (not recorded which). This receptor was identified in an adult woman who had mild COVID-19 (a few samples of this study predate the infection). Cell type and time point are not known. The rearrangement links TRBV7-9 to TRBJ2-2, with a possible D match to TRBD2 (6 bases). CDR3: CASSFFRARGTGELFF. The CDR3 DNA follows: TGTGCCAGCAGCTTTTTTAGGGCGCGGGGCACCGGGGAGCTGTTTTTT.